The rows below give T cell receptor beta chains drawn from one sample of a study of blood T cells in healthy people across ages. TCRdb fed the 5' RACE reads into MiXCR, producing one record per CDR3 protein. The sample has approximately 350,000 distinct CDR3 sequences; 50% to 60% are singletons. Sequencing was performed on blood. Source of these receptors: a man between 60 and 70 years old in good health. Each CDR3 is given with its conserved first and last residue. The order of the fields is J gene, D gene, V gene, clone size, CDR3 protein. D genes are given only for firm matches. Rows give clone size only sometimes, using once, few, many, or a class for an expanded clone.

>TRBJ1-2|NA|TRBV29-1|NA
CSVDLAGDSYGYTF
>TRBJ1-2|TRBD1|TRBV3-1|few
CASSPSGQGVNYGYTF
>TRBJ2-5|NA|TRBV4-2|NA
CASSPETGTIQETQYF
>TRBJ2-7|TRBD1|TRBV25-1|few
CASSLGTVHSYEQYF
>TRBJ2-7|TRBD1|TRBV4-3|few
CASSHLTGGIHEQYF
>TRBJ2-5|NA|TRBV28|NA
CASSLNLGGARETQYF
>TRBJ2-1|NA|TRBV11-2|few
CASSLDGGFNEQFF
>TRBJ2-4|TRBD2|TRBV29-1|few
CSAGGGTRNIQYF
>TRBJ2-5|NA|TRBV24-1|few
CATSDQATGETQYF
>TRBJ1-6|NA|TRBV9|NA
CASSVEGGQYSPLHF
>TRBJ1-1|NA|TRBV7-9|NA
CASSFGLRRTEAFF
>TRBJ2-7|NA|TRBV20-1|NA
CSARDRGEGWGSPYEQYF
>TRBJ2-5|TRBD2|TRBV20-1|many
CSARSRRAGGQETQYF
>TRBJ1-6|NA|TRBV27|NA
CASSLREGNSPLHF
>TRBJ2-5|TRBD2|TRBV7-7|few
CASSPELASGTQETQYF
>TRBJ1-6|TRBD1|TRBV5-1|NA
CASSLDGTGPSPLHF
>TRBJ2-7|NA|TRBV6-1|NA
CASSGTVGEQYF
>TRBJ2-5|NA|TRBV20-1|NA
CSARARGAAKTQYF
>TRBJ2-1|TRBD2|TRBV12-3/TRBV12-4|NA
CASSPSGGSHYNEQFF
>TRBJ2-1|TRBD1|TRBV7-9|NA
CASSLDPGGVEQFF
>TRBJ2-7|TRBD2|TRBV27|few
CASSQSLAGEQYF
>TRBJ2-7|NA|TRBV19|NA
CAKRAQYF